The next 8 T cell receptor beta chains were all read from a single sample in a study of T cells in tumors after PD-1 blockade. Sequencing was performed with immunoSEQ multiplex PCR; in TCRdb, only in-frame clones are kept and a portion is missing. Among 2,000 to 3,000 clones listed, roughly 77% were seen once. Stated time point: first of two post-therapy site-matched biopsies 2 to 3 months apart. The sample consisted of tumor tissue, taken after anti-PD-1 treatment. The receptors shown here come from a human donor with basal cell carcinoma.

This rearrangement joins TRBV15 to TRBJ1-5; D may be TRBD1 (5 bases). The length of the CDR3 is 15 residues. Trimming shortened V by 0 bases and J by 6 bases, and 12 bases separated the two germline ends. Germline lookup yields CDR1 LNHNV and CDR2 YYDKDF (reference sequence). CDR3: CATSREWGKGQPQHF. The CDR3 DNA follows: TGTGCCACCAGCAGAGAATGGGGGAAGGGTCAGCCCCAGCATTTT.

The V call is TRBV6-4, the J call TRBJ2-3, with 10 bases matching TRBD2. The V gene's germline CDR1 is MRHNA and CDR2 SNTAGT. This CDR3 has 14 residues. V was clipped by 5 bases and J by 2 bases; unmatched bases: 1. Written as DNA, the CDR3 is TGTGCCAGCAGTAGCGGGGGGGCCACAGATACGCAGTATTTT. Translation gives CASSSGGATDTQYF.

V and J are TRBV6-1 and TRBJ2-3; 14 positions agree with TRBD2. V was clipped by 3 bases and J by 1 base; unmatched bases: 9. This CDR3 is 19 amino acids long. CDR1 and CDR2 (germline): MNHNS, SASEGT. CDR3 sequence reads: CASSETGTSGGRGTDTQYF. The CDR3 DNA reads TGTGCCAGCAGTGAGACCGGGACTAGCGGGGGCCGCGGCACAGATACGCAGTATTTT.

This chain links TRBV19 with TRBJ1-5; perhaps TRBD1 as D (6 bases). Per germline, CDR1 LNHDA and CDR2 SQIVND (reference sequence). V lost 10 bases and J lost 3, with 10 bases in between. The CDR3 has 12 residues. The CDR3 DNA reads TGTGCCACCCGGGACAACAATCAGCCCCAGCATTTT. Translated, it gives CATRDNNQPQHF.

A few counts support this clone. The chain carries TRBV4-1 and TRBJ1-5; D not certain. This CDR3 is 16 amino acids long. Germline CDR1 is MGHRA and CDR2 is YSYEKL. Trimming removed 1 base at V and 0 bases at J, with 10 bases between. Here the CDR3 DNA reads TGCGCCAGCAGCCAAGCGTCGGGAAATAGCAATCAGCCCCAGCATTTT. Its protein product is CASSQASGNSNQPQHF.

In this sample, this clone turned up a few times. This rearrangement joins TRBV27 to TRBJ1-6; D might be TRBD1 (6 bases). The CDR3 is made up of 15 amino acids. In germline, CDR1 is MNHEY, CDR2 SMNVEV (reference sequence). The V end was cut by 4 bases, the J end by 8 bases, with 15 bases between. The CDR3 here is CASSSKDSQYSPLHF. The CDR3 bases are TGTGCCAGCAGTTCCAAGGACAGTCAGTATTCACCCCTCCACTTT.

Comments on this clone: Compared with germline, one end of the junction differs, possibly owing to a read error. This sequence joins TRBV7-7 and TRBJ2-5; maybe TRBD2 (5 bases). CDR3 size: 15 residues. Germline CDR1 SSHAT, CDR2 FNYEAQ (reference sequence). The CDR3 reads CASSLARGNQETQYF. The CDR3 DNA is TGTGCTAGCAGCTTAGCGAGAGGGAACCAAGAGACCCAGTACTTC.

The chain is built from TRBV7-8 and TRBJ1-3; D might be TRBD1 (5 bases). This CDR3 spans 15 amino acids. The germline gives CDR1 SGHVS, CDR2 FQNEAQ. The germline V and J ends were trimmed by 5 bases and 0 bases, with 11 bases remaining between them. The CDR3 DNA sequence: TGTGCCAGCAGCAAATGGGGGGTCTCTGGAAACACCATATATTTT. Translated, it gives CASSKWGVSGNTIYF.